These 30 T cell receptor beta chains were sequenced from one sample in a study of blood T cell repertoires in COVID-19. The method was immunoSEQ multiplex PCR; TCRdb's version includes in-frame clones alone and lacks a portion of them. The sample holds more than 110,000 clones, around 80% seen once. The specimen was peripheral blood. The receptors were sampled from a woman of 80 years or more in a cohort sampled during active or convalescent COVID-19.

The genes are TRBV6-6 and TRBJ1-5; D not certain. V lost 2 bases to trimming and J lost 6 bases, with 5 bases between them. The CDR3 has 12 amino acids. CDR1 MNHNY and CDR2 SVGAGI come from the germline V gene (reference sequence). The chain's CDR3 is CASSYPSQPQHF. The CDR3 DNA reads TGTGCCAGCAGTTACCCCTCTCAGCCCCAGCATTTT.

The V and J genes are TRBV4-1 and TRBJ2-1; no reliable D call. Germline V lookup: CDR1 MGHRA, CDR2 YSYEKL. Trimming stripped 0 bases from V and 6 bases from J, with 12 bases between. The CDR3 consists of 15 residues. The CDR3 sequence: CASSQDPGYFNEQFF. CDR3 nucleotide sequence: TGCGCCAGCAGCCAAGATCCCGGGTACTTCAATGAGCAGTTCTTC.

This clone was detected only a few times. This chain joins TRBV7-3 and TRBJ2-7, with D possibly matching TRBD2 (5 bases). Trimming shortened V by 2 bases and J by 3 bases, and 20 bases separated the two germline ends. Germline V gene sequence: CDR1 SGHTA, CDR2 FQGTGA. This CDR3 is built from 17 residues. The CDR3 loop reads CASSLYFVGGRLYEQYV. In DNA form, the CDR3 reads TGTGCCAGCAGCTTATATTTTGTCGGCGGGCGACTCTACGAGCAGTACGTC.

The CDR3 loop is CATANREGTEAFF. In nucleotides, the CDR3 is TGTGCCACCGCAAACAGGGAGGGCACTGAAGCTTTCTTT. The chain employs TRBV24-1 and TRBJ1-1; the D gene is possibly TRBD1 (6 bases). The CDR3 covers 13 residues. V was trimmed by 9 bases and J by 4 bases, leaving 14 bases between them. Germline loops: CDR1 KGHDR, CDR2 SFDVKD.

The chain joins TRBV6-4 to TRBJ2-1, with 9 nucleotides matching TRBD2. The CDR3 length is 16 residues. Germline trimming cut 4 bases from V and 8 bases from J; bases unmatched to any gene: 12. Germline V gene lookup returns CDR1 MRHNA and CDR2 SNTAGT. CDR3 nucleotide sequence: TGTGCCAGCAGTGGCCAAGGGACTAGCCCAATTCATGAGCAGTTCTTC. Translating gives CASSGQGTSPIHEQFF.

The sample holds a few counts of this clone. V is TRBV7-6 and J is TRBJ2-2; D is undetermined. The CDR3 consists of 15 residues. Trimming took 1 base from V and 2 from J, leaving 8 bases between them. Per germline, CDR1 SGHVS and CDR2 FNYEAQ. The CDR3 DNA reads TGTGCCAGCAGCTTAGGGAACAGTAACACCGGGGAGCTGTTTTTT. Translating gives CASSLGNSNTGELFF.

The V gene is TRBV2, the J gene TRBJ2-7, with 8 nucleotides matching TRBD1. The trim removed 4 bases at V and 1 base at J, leaving 3 bases unmatched. CDR1 is SNHLY and CDR2 is FYNNEI in the germline V gene. CDR3 length: 14 amino acids. CDR3 coding DNA: TGTGCCAGCAGTGCCCAGGGGGCTTCCTACGAGCAGTACGTC. Protein sequence: CASSAQGASYEQYV.

The V call is TRBV9, the J call TRBJ2-2; 14 nucleotides line up with TRBD2. CDR3 size: 19 residues. The germline V gene encodes CDR1 SGDLS and CDR2 YYNGEE. V dropped 3 bases and J dropped 4; count of bases not matched to a gene: 11. The CDR3 region is CASSARHGTSGGRTGELFF. The CDR3 DNA reads TGTGCCAGCAGCGCACGACACGGGACTAGCGGGGGCCGCACCGGGGAGCTGTTTTTT.

This clone has only one observation. V is TRBV6-5 and J is TRBJ2-7; 8 positions agree with TRBD1. The V segment lost 0 bases and the J segment 4 bases; nucleotides outside the gene matches: 8. Germline lookup yields CDR1 MNHEY and CDR2 SVGAGI. There are 16 residues in the CDR3. The CDR3 protein is CASSYSATGAVYEQYF. The CDR3 nucleotides read TGTGCCAGCAGTTACTCCGCGACAGGGGCCGTGTACGAGCAGTACTTC.

This clone was seen only once. The V gene is TRBV6-1, the J gene TRBJ2-2; 7 bases align to TRBD2. The CDR3 has 15 amino acids. Germline CDR1 MNHNS, CDR2 SASEGT. The V and J ends lost 3 bases and 0 bases, in that order; junction bases with no gene match: 1. The chain's CDR3 is CASSESGTNTGELFF. In DNA form, the CDR3 reads TGTGCCAGCAGTGAGAGCGGGACGAACACCGGGGAGCTGTTTTTT.

The J gene is TRBJ2-3, the V gene TRBV5-1, with 10 bases lining up with TRBD2. With 4 bases clipped from V and 3 bases from J, the junction kept 8 bases outside the gene matches. The CDR3 has 16 amino acids. Germline assignment: CDR1 SGHRS and CDR2 YFSETQ. CDR3 coding DNA: TGCGCCAGCAGCCCTCCCCTTAGCGGGGGGACAGATACGCAGTATTTT. Encoded protein: CASSPPLSGGTDTQYF.

DNA of the CDR3: TGTGCCAGCAGCGACCCGGGACAGGGGAACACTGAAGCTTTCTTT. Its translation is CASSDPGQGNTEAFF. The V call is TRBV2, the J call TRBJ1-1; 9 bases line up with TRBD1. The CDR3 runs to 15 residues. With V trimmed by 6 bases and J by 1 base, 6 bases remained unmatched. Per the germline V gene, CDR1 is SNHLY and CDR2 is FYNNEI.

The DNA of the CDR3 is TGTGCCAGCAGCCCCGATAGCGGGGGGCCGCGGACCGGGGAGCTGTTTTTT. Translating gives CASSPDSGGPRTGELFF. The rearrangement joins TRBV7-3 to TRBJ2-2; 10 bases align to TRBD2. Germline CDR1 and CDR2: SGHTA and FQGTGA. Trimming cost V 5 bases and J 5 bases; bases outside gene matches: 11. CDR3 size: 17 residues.

The rearrangement links TRBV15 to TRBJ2-2; maybe TRBD1 (5 bases). Germline CDR1 reads LNHNV; CDR2 reads YYDKDF (reference sequence). The CDR3 loop spans 16 amino acids. V shed 2 bases and J shed 6 bases, with 16 bases lying between them. The chain's CDR3 is CATSRMAQGLAGELFF. CDR3 bases: TGTGCCACCAGCAGAATGGCGCAGGGCCTGGCCGGGGAGCTGTTTTTT.

This clone showed up just once. This chain links TRBV4-2 with TRBJ2-3; TRBD2 matches at 7 bases. The CDR3 is 20 residues long. The germline gives CDR1 LGHNA, CDR2 YNFKEQ. V was pared by 1 base and J by 4 bases, with 20 bases of the junction left unmatched. CDR3: CASSQGGPTFFVRGSDTQYF. The CDR3 DNA follows: TGTGCCAGCAGCCAAGGGGGCCCGACGTTCTTTGTGCGGGGGTCAGATACGCAGTATTTT.

The chain employs TRBV30 and TRBJ2-1; tentatively, D is TRBD2 (6 bases). Per germline, CDR1 GTSNPN and CDR2 SVGIG (reference sequence). With 3 bases removed from V and 0 bases from J, the gap between germline ends came to 18 bases. This CDR3 is 17 amino acids long. In DNA form, the CDR3 reads TGTGCCTGGAGGGGGGGTTTGACAGACGTCTCCTACAATGAGCAGTTCTTC. Residues: CAWRGGLTDVSYNEQFF.

This sequence joins TRBV10-3 and TRBJ2-7; 8 positions agree with TRBD2. This CDR3 has 13 amino acids. The V gene end was trimmed by 3 bases and the J gene end by 4 bases; junction bases not matched to a gene: 2. CDR1 and CDR2 from the germline V gene are ENHRY and SYGVKD. CDR3 loop: CAISDGGVYEQYF. The CDR3 nucleotides are TGTGCCATCAGTGACGGGGGGGTGTACGAGCAGTACTTC.

This clone showed up just a few times. V and J are TRBV7-8 and TRBJ2-7; 10 positions agree with TRBD1. V was clipped by 5 bases and J by 6 bases; unmatched bases: 7. CDR3 length: 14 amino acids. Germline loops: CDR1 SGHVS, CDR2 FQNEAQ. CDR3 region: CASSTRQGAGEQYF. CDR3 in DNA: TGTGCCAGCAGCACTCGACAGGGGGCAGGCGAGCAGTACTTC.

The V and J genes are TRBV4-1 and TRBJ1-2; TRBD1 aligns across 7 bases. Germline values: CDR1 MGHRA, CDR2 YSYEKL. V lost 4 bases to trimming and J lost 4 bases; unmatched junction nucleotides: 12. There are 16 residues in the CDR3. The DNA for the CDR3 is TGCGCCAGCAGCCGGACCGGGACAGCTCGGTCCTATGGCTACACCTTC. This translates into CASSRTGTARSYGYTF.

This clone occurred once. The chain combines TRBV3-1 (or the pseudogene TRBV3-2) with TRBJ1-5, with 9 positions matching TRBD1. The CDR3 is 17 residues long. Germline V gene data show CDR1 as LGHDT and CDR2 as YNNKEL (reference sequence). Germline trimming cut 7 bases from V and 6 bases from J; bases unmatched to any gene: 16. In DNA, the CDR3 is TGTGCCAGCACCACCAGGACAGGGGATCCAGGAGGTCAGCCCCAGCATTTT. Amino acids: CASTTRTGDPGGQPQHF.

CDR3 loop: CASSIEGLAQGDTQYF. For the CDR3, the DNA is TGTGCCAGTAGTATAGAAGGACTAGCGCAGGGGGATACGCAGTATTTT. The chain employs TRBV19 and TRBJ2-3; 9 nucleotides match TRBD2. The CDR3 covers 16 residues. Per the germline V gene, CDR1 is LNHDA and CDR2 is SQIVND (reference sequence). J was trimmed by 6 bases and V by 0 bases; bases with no gene match: 7.

The chain uses TRBV14 and TRBJ1-2, with D perhaps TRBD1 (6 bases). The CDR3 covers 13 residues. Germline loops: CDR1 SGHDN, CDR2 FVKESK. Between the trimmed V and J ends, which lost 1 base and 4 bases, there was a span of 7 bases. The CDR3 protein is CASSQGDTYGYTF. CDR3 in DNA: TGTGCCAGCAGCCAAGGGGACACCTATGGCTACACCTTC.

The CDR3, as DNA: TGTGCCAGCAGTGAGGGGGGGATAACTAACTATGGCTACACCTTC. Translation: CASSEGGITNYGYTF. This chain uses TRBV6-1 with TRBJ1-2; the D gene is possibly TRBD1 (5 bases). The CDR3 contains 15 residues. The V gene lost 3 bases and the J gene lost 0 bases, with 11 bases spanning the gap. Germline CDR1 MNHNS, CDR2 SASEGT.

This chain links TRBV5-6 with TRBJ1-1, with D possibly TRBD1 on 6 matching bases. The germline V and J ends were trimmed by 4 bases and 0 bases, with 16 bases remaining between them. This CDR3 comprises 16 residues. CDR1 is SGHDT, CDR2 YYEEEE, per germline. The CDR3 loop is CASSLFNRVMNTEAFF. CDR3 bases: TGTGCCAGCAGCCTGTTCAACAGGGTCATGAACACTGAAGCTTTCTTT.

V and J are TRBV13 and TRBJ2-1; D unresolved. The CDR3 spans 13 residues. V lost 2 bases, J lost 9 bases, and 11 bases lay in between. The V gene's germline CDR1 is PRHDT and CDR2 FYEKMQ (reference sequence). The CDR3 DNA is TGTGCCAGCAGCTTATTAGTCTCCGGTGAGCAGTTCTTC. Protein product: CASSLLVSGEQFF.

V and J are TRBV28 and TRBJ2-6, with 7 positions matching TRBD2. There are 16 residues in the CDR3. Germline V gene data show CDR1 as MDHEN and CDR2 as SYDVKM. The trim removed 8 bases at V and 0 bases at J, leaving 7 bases unmatched. In nucleotides, the CDR3 is TGTGCCAGCGGTGGACGGGGGGTCTCTGGGGCCAACGTCCTGACTTTC. This sequence encodes CASGGRGVSGANVLTF.

The J gene is TRBJ2-2, the V gene TRBV10-3; D perhaps matches TRBD2 (5 bases). Germline values: CDR1 ENHRY, CDR2 SYGVKD. Trimming pared 3 bases from V and 1 base from J, leaving 12 bases between. The CDR3 is 16 amino acids. The CDR3 region is CAISDPPAGNTGELFF. CDR3 nucleotides: TGTGCCATCAGTGACCCGCCGGCGGGGAACACCGGGGAGCTGTTTTTT.

The chain combines TRBV9 with TRBJ2-7; 7 bases fit TRBD2. V lost 3 bases and J lost 1; bases outside the gene matches: 10. Germline CDR1 reads SGDLS; CDR2 reads YYNGEE. The CDR3 consists of 16 residues. CDR3 nucleotide sequence: TGTGCCAGCAGCGCGGTTCGACTAGCCCAATCCTACGAGCAGTACTTC. Its protein is CASSAVRLAQSYEQYF.

The CDR3 loop is CAKRQVEQYV. In DNA form, the CDR3 reads TGTGCCAAGCGGCAGGTGGAGCAGTACGTC. The chain carries TRBV28 and TRBJ2-7, with D maybe TRBD2 (5 bases). Germline V CDR1 and CDR2: MDHEN, SYDVKM. Trimming pared 10 bases from V and 7 bases from J, leaving 11 bases between. CDR3 length equals 10 residues.

The chain joins TRBV7-2 to TRBJ1-5; maybe TRBD1 (5 bases). V was shortened by 0 bases and J by 5 bases, with 14 bases between the two germline ends. The germline V gene encodes CDR1 SGHTA and CDR2 FQGNSA. CDR3 length: 16 residues. CDR3 residues: CASSLAGGSGYQPQHF. In DNA, the CDR3 is TGTGCCAGCAGCTTAGCGGGGGGATCCGGGTATCAGCCCCAGCATTTT.